Listed here are 3 T cell receptor beta chains from one sample, sequenced in a study of cytomegalovirus exposure and HLA in healthy donors. PCR used 60 Vbeta primers and 13 Jbeta primers. Sequencing was performed with immunoSEQ multiplex PCR; in TCRdb, only in-frame clones are kept and a portion is missing. In the table there are more than 80,000 clones, about 89% of which are singletons. Sequencing was performed on PBMCs. The source of these receptors is a man aged 25-40 years in good health and CMV-seropositive.

This clone has just one count. This chain links TRBV18 with TRBJ2-6; D is perhaps TRBD1 (6 bases). The CDR3 runs 17 residues. Deletions cut 2 bases from V and 0 bases from J, with 11 bases between. Germline-derived CDR1 and CDR2 are KGHSH and LQKENI. The CDR3 loop is CASSPDRTFSGANVLTF. The CDR3 nucleotides are TGTGCCAGCTCACCAGACAGGACATTCTCTGGGGCCAACGTCCTGACTTTC.

This rearrangement joins TRBV5-4 to TRBJ1-2; the match to TRBD1 covers 7 bases. CDR1 is SGHNT and CDR2 is YYREEE in the germline V gene (reference sequence). This CDR3 contains 15 residues. Trimming removed 1 base from V and 0 bases from J; junction bases left unmatched: 3. CDR3 DNA sequence: TGTGCCAGCAGCTTGTGGCAGGGGGCTAACTATGGCTACACCTTC. This encodes CASSLWQGANYGYTF.

In nucleotides, the CDR3 is TGTGCCAGCAGCTTGGAGGATGGAGGGGAAGTGTTAGGGTACGAGCAGTACTTC. It codes for CASSLEDGGEVLGYEQYF. The rearrangement uses TRBV5-5 and TRBJ2-7; TRBD2 is a possible D gene (6 bases). The CDR3 has 18 residues. The germline V and J ends were trimmed by 0 bases and 4 bases, with 23 bases remaining between them. CDR1 and CDR2 (germline): SGHKS, YYEKEE (reference sequence).